Shown below are 13 T cell receptor beta chains from a single sample sequenced in a study of T cell responses to AZD1222 COVID-19 vaccine. Profiled with immunoSEQ multiplex PCR; TCRdb holds only in-frame clones, not every one. The table lists 130,000 or so clones, roughly 84% of them singletons. The sample consisted of peripheral blood, taken on day 0 of AZD1222 vaccination. The receptor set was obtained from an adult in good health.

The V and J genes are TRBV18 and TRBJ1-5; weak D call: TRBD1 (6 bases). Deletions cut 5 bases from V and 7 bases from J, with 15 bases between. Germline V CDR1 and CDR2: KGHSH, LQKENI. The CDR3 contains 14 residues. The CDR3 coding sequence is TGTGCCAGCTCAGTAGGGGGGATTGAGCAGCCCCAGCATTTT. The encoded protein is CASSVGGIEQPQHF.

This clone was detected only once. The chain combines TRBV10-2 with TRBJ2-7; D is ambiguous. This CDR3 region has 15 residues. From germline, CDR1 is WSHSY and CDR2 SAAADI. Trimming left V 3 bases short and J 0 bases short, with 12 bases between. The CDR3 region has the DNA TGCGCCAGCAGTGACTGGGGTGTGGCCTCCTACGAGCAGTACTTC. Its translation is CASSDWGVASYEQYF.

The chain couples TRBV18 to TRBJ2-7, with 7 bases matching TRBD1. The CDR3 extends over 16 amino acids. The V and J ends lost 3 bases and 1 base, in that order; junction bases with no gene match: 9. Looked up from germline, CDR1 is KGHSH and CDR2 is LQKENI. The CDR3 DNA reads as TGTGCCAGCTCACCTGTGACAGGGTCTAGATCCTACGAGCAGTACTTC. It translates to CASSPVTGSRSYEQYF.

The chain uses TRBV10-1 and TRBJ1-4, with D possibly matching TRBD1 (5 bases). The CDR3 has 14 amino acids. Trimming pared 7 bases from V and 5 bases from J, leaving 14 bases between. CDR1 WNHNN and CDR2 SYGVQD come from the germline V gene (reference sequence). CDR3 DNA sequence: TGCGCCAGCACCACGACAGCGGCGAATGAAAAACTGTTTTTT. Its protein product is CASTTTAANEKLFF.

This clone was detected a few times. The rearrangement uses TRBV5-1 and TRBJ1-1, with 12 bases that match TRBD1. The CDR3 loop spans 18 amino acids. The J segment lost 1 base and the V segment lost 2 bases, leaving 9 bases of the junction unmatched. CDR1 and CDR2 from the germline V gene are SGHRS and YFSETQ. CDR3 nucleotide sequence: TGCGCCAGCAGCTTAGGCATGGGACAGGGGGCCAAGAACACTGAAGCTTTCTTT. Protein: CASSLGMGQGAKNTEAFF.

The chain recombines TRBV5-1 with TRBJ2-2; D is unresolved. Trimming left V 7 bases short and J 5 bases short, with 6 bases between. Germline CDR1 reads SGHRS; CDR2 reads YFSETQ. This CDR3 region has 11 residues. CDR3 in DNA: TGCGCCAGCGAAGAAACCGGGGAGCTGTTTTTT. This encodes CASEETGELFF. Full variable domain (rest looked up from reference TRBV5-1 and TRBJ2-2): KAGVTQTPRYLIKTRGQQVTLSCSPISGHRSVSWYQQTPGQGLQFLFEYFSETQRNKGNFPGRFSGRQFSNSRSEMNVSTLELGDSALYLCASEETGELFFGEGSRLTVL.

CDR3 in DNA: TGTGCCAGCACACCAGACGCAGGGGTATACAGCTACACCTTC. Translation: CASTPDAGVYSYTF. This chain links TRBV2 with TRBJ1-2, with a possible D match to TRBD1 (6 bases). The length of the CDR3 is 14 residues. Germline values: CDR1 SNHLY, CDR2 FYNNEI. With 7 bases removed from V and 9 bases from J, the gap between germline ends came to 21 bases.

The chain couples TRBV14 to TRBJ2-3; TRBD1 might be the D (5 bases). Trimming removed 5 bases at V and 4 bases at J, with 10 bases between. Germline V CDR1 and CDR2: SGHDN, FVKESK. The CDR3 spans 13 residues. CDR3 sequence reads: CASSLTRADTQYF. In DNA, the CDR3 is TGTGCCAGCAGCTTGACCAGGGCAGATACGCAGTATTTT.

Comment on this clone: Other DNA sequences from this sample encode an identical CDR3 as well. The chain couples TRBV10-3 to TRBJ1-1; 9 nucleotides agree with TRBD1. Germline values: CDR1 ENHRY, CDR2 SYGVKD. CDR3 length: 14 residues. V trimming: 8 bases; J trimming: 1 base; junction bases outside the gene matches: 5. The CDR3 DNA reads TGTGCCATCTCGAGGACAGGGGAGAACACTGAAGCTTTCTTT. Protein sequence: CAISRTGENTEAFF.

This clone was picked up one time. The rearrangement joins TRBV30 to TRBJ1-1; D is possibly TRBD1 (5 bases). The V gene's germline CDR1 is GTSNPN and CDR2 SVGIG (reference sequence). There are 17 residues in the CDR3. V was clipped by 4 bases and J by 5 bases, with 26 bases between them. The CDR3 region is CAWKRRRGVGGKTEAFF. The CDR3 DNA sequence: TGTGCCTGGAAACGCAGACGGGGGGTCGGCGGGAAGACTGAAGCTTTCTTT.

J is TRBJ1-2 and V is TRBV19; a possible D gene is TRBD1 (5 bases). The CDR3 extends over 15 amino acids. The germline V gene encodes CDR1 LNHDA and CDR2 SQIVND (reference sequence). V lost 5 bases, J lost 8 bases, and 21 bases lay in between. As DNA, the CDR3 is TGTGCCAGTAGTCCGCTCGAGGACACCGGACTCGGCTACACCTTC. Its protein product is CASSPLEDTGLGYTF.

The V call is TRBV7-2, the J call TRBJ1-2; D not certain. This CDR3 is built from 12 residues. Looked up from germline, CDR1 is SGHTA and CDR2 is FQGNSA. Deletions cut 5 bases from V and 4 bases from J, with 8 bases between. In DNA form, the CDR3 reads TGTGCCAGCAGCCCCGGGGTCTATGGCTACACCTTC. It translates to CASSPGVYGYTF.

The chain links TRBV18 to TRBJ1-2; 8 bases are shared with TRBD1. This CDR3 has 13 amino acids. V gave up 3 bases and J gave up 8 bases; unmatched junction bases: 5. Germline V gene data show CDR1 as KGHSH and CDR2 as LQKENI. This chain's CDR3 is CASSPDRVQGYTF. Here the CDR3 DNA reads TGTGCCAGCTCACCGGACAGGGTACAGGGCTACACCTTC.